The 6 T cell receptor beta chains below were found in one sample sequenced in a study of control samples from healthy donors and cancer patients. Clones were sequenced by immunoSEQ multiplex PCR, and TCRdb holds only the in-frame ones, with some missing. There are 100,000 to 150,000 clones in the sample; approximately 92% occur only once, and just under 0.6% lies in the top ten. The sample was PBMCs. The receptors originated from an elderly man with head and neck cancer.

The chain couples TRBV6-1 to TRBJ1-1; D is perhaps TRBD1 (5 bases). The V gene lost 3 bases and the J gene lost 0 bases, with 8 bases spanning the gap. The CDR3 sequence is 14 residues long. Germline V gives CDR1 MNHNS, CDR2 SASEGT. CDR3 loop: CASSEGHLNTEAFF. The CDR3 region has the DNA TGTGCCAGCAGTGAGGGGCACCTGAACACTGAAGCTTTCTTT.

The chain has TRBV7-9 and TRBJ2-3, with D perhaps matching TRBD1 (5 bases). The CDR3 runs 15 residues. The germline V gene has CDR1 SEHNR and CDR2 FQNEAQ (reference sequence). V dropped 3 bases and J dropped 0 bases, with 10 bases sitting between them. The CDR3 reads CASSFKTDSTDTQYF. CDR3 DNA sequence: TGTGCCAGCAGCTTTAAGACAGATAGCACAGATACGCAGTATTTT.

V gene TRBV10-1 combines with J gene TRBJ2-1, with 8 bases lining up with TRBD2. Germline CDR1 WNHNN, CDR2 SYGVQD (reference sequence). The CDR3 has 17 residues. V trimming: 4 bases; J trimming: 4 bases; junction bases outside the gene matches: 12. This chain's CDR3 is CASSGSTSSGSYNEQFF. The DNA for the CDR3 is TGCGCCAGCAGTGGCTCGACGTCTAGCGGGTCGTACAATGAGCAGTTCTTC.

The chain carries TRBV12-5 and TRBJ2-1; 8 nucleotides line up with TRBD1. V lost 0 bases and J lost 5; bases outside the gene matches: 9. The CDR3 has 17 residues. CDR1 LGHNT and CDR2 FRNRAP come from the germline V gene. The CDR3 DNA reads TGTGCTAGTGGTTTGGTTCTATCCGGGACAGGTAACAATGAGCAGTTCTTC. Protein product: CASGLVLSGTGNNEQFF.

The chain is built from TRBV14 and TRBJ1-1; D gene unclear. The CDR3 consists of 13 residues. Trimming took off 5 bases at V and 0 bases at J, with 7 bases between the two ends. CDR1 and CDR2 (germline): SGHDN, FVKESK. The CDR3 protein is CASSFTLNTEAFF. CDR3 nucleotide sequence: TGTGCCAGCAGCTTCACTTTGAACACTGAAGCTTTCTTT.

The rearrangement uses TRBV20-1 and TRBJ2-1; no reliable D call. The CDR3 covers 10 residues. Looked up from germline, CDR1 is DFQATT and CDR2 is SNEGSKA (reference sequence). Trimming left V 6 bases short and J 5 bases short, with 5 bases between. The CDR3 DNA reads TGCAGTGCCCTTCACAATGAGCAGTTCTTC. Its translation: CSALHNEQFF.